Each of the 13 T cell receptor beta chains below was sequenced from the same sample in a study of early T cells in non-severe SARS-CoV-2 infection. Via MiXCR, TCRdb re-called the 5' RACE reads, giving one row per CDR3 protein. The sample consists of about 100,000 distinct CDR3 sequences, approximately 13% of them appearing once. The sample taken for sequencing was whole blood. Receptors were obtained from an adult who was a healthcare worker with PCR-confirmed SARS-CoV-2 infection or an uninfected control (not recorded which).

In its sample, this clonotype was seen many times. CDR3 nucleotides: TGTGCCAGCAGCTTAGCGGTCGGCCCATCCGGGGAGCTGTTTTTT. Translating it yields CASSLAVGPSGELFF. J is TRBJ2-2 and V is TRBV7-2; no definite D call. Germline V CDR1 and CDR2: SGHTA, FQGNSA. Trimming removed 0 bases at V and 6 bases at J, with 11 bases between. This CDR3 comprises 15 residues.

This chain uses TRBV28 with TRBJ1-2, with a weak D call TRBD1 (5 bases). CDR3 size: 14 residues. V lost 6 bases to trimming and J lost 4 bases, with 15 bases between them. Germline CDR1 and CDR2: MDHEN and SYDVKM. CDR3 sequence: CASRDTGLLYGYTF. The CDR3 bases are TGTGCCAGCAGGGATACAGGCCTTCTCTATGGCTACACCTTC.

In its sample, this clonotype was seen many times. The chain combines TRBV6-5 with TRBJ2-1; possibly TRBD1 for D (6 bases). Trimming removed 6 bases at V and 12 bases at J, with 24 bases between. The CDR3 is 15 amino acids. Germline V gene data show CDR1 as MNHEY and CDR2 as SVGAGI. The CDR3 loop is CASSSPRTERRSQFF. The CDR3 DNA sequence: TGTGCCAGCAGCTCACCAAGGACAGAGCGACGATCGCAGTTCTTC.

This clonotype was seen at least ten times. V gene TRBV7-9 combines with J gene TRBJ1-1; D perhaps matches TRBD1 (6 bases). The germline V gene has CDR1 SEHNR and CDR2 FQNEAQ (reference sequence). V lost 11 bases and J 0 bases, leaving 28 bases between the germline ends. The CDR3 covers 18 residues. The CDR3 sequence: CAAGQILIRGPMNTEAFF. In DNA, the CDR3 is TGTGCCGCCGGACAGATCTTAATCAGGGGTCCCATGAACACTGAAGCTTTCTTT.

This clonotype showed up many times. The chain carries TRBV28 and TRBJ1-4; D is uncertain. Germline CDR1 and CDR2: MDHEN and SYDVKM. V was trimmed by 6 bases and J by 8 bases, leaving 10 bases between them. There are 12 residues in the CDR3. The CDR3 sequence is CASRPSGEKLFF. The CDR3 bases are TGTGCCAGCAGGCCTTCGGGGGAAAAACTGTTTTTT. The variable domain in full, completed from reference TRBV28 and TRBJ1-4, reads DVKVTQSSRYLVKRTGEKVFLECVQDMDHENMFWYRQDPGLGLRLIYFSYDVKMKEKGDIPEGYSVSREKKERFSLILESASTNQTSMYLCASRPSGEKLFFGSGTQLSVL.

The J gene is TRBJ2-7, the V gene TRBV29-1; 8 nucleotides agree with TRBD1. This CDR3 comprises 16 residues. Germline V lookup: CDR1 SQVTM, CDR2 ANQGSEA. V trimming: 2 bases; J trimming: 4 bases; junction bases outside the gene matches: 13. The CDR3 sequence: CSVETPTGTGDYEQYF. Written as DNA, the CDR3 is TGCAGCGTTGAAACCCCCACCGGGACAGGAGATTACGAGCAGTACTTC.

The sample holds a few counts of this clonotype. The J gene is TRBJ2-1, the V gene TRBV20-1, with 8 bases lining up with TRBD2. The germline CDR1 and CDR2 sequences are DFQATT and SNEGSKA (reference sequence). Losses at the gene ends were 3 bases for V and 0 bases for J; bases not matched to a gene: 4. This CDR3 has 15 residues. CDR3 sequence reads: CSARRGASSYNEQFF. The CDR3 DNA reads as TGCAGTGCTAGGCGGGGGGCGAGCTCCTACAATGAGCAGTTCTTC.

The sample holds a few counts of this clonotype. The chain couples TRBV7-9 to TRBJ1-5; tentative D call: TRBD1 (5 bases). V dropped 4 bases and J dropped 2 bases, with 15 bases sitting between them. The CDR3 loop spans 16 amino acids. Per the germline V gene, CDR1 is SEHNR and CDR2 is FQNEAQ (reference sequence). In DNA, the CDR3 is TGTGCCAGCAGCTCGAAATTCCAGGGTGGCAATCAGCCCCAGCATTTT. Its translation: CASSSKFQGGNQPQHF.

This clonotype was found a few times. This chain uses TRBV5-4 with TRBJ1-2; 9 bases agree with TRBD1. V dropped 0 bases and J dropped 8; count of bases not matched to a gene: 8. The CDR3 is 15 amino acids. The germline CDR1 and CDR2 sequences are SGHNT and YYREEE (reference sequence). CDR3 DNA: TGTGCCAGCAGCTTGGGAGAACAGGGGGCCTACGGCTACACCTTC. Translated, it gives CASSLGEQGAYGYTF. Complete variable domain (other parts from reference TRBV5-4 and TRBJ1-2): ETGVTQSPTHLIKTRGQQVTLRCSSQSGHNTVSWYQQALGQGPQFIFQYYREEENGRGNFPPRFSGLQFPNYSSELNVNALELDDSALYLCASSLGEQGAYGYTFGSGTRLTVV.

This clonotype was seen at least ten times. The rearrangement joins TRBV15 to TRBJ1-4; no firm D call. V was clipped by 1 base and J by 7 bases, with 13 bases between them. The CDR3 sequence is 15 residues long. The germline V gene encodes CDR1 LNHNV and CDR2 YYDKDF (reference sequence). CDR3 in DNA: TGTGCCACCAGCAGAGTCAATCGGCAGGCTGAAAAACTGTTTTTT. Translating gives CATSRVNRQAEKLFF. Filled out from reference TRBV15 and TRBJ1-4, the complete variable domain reads DAMVIQNPRYQVTQFGKPVTLSCSQTLNHNVMYWYQQKSSQAPKLLFHYYDKDFNNEADTPDNFQSRRPNTSFCFLDIRSPGLGDTAMYLCATSRVNRQAEKLFFGSGTQLSVL.

This clonotype was seen only a few times. The V and J genes are TRBV12-3 or TRBV12-4 and TRBJ1-2, with 9 bases matching TRBD1. With 2 bases clipped from V and 4 bases from J, the junction kept 2 bases outside the gene matches. CDR3 length: 14 residues. The CDR3: CASSLRGQGYGYTF. In DNA form, the CDR3 reads TGTGCCAGCAGTTTACGGGGACAGGGCTATGGCTACACCTTC.

In its sample, this clonotype was seen many times. The V call is TRBV11-2, the J call TRBJ2-5, with 7 bases fitting TRBD1. The CDR3 spans 16 residues. CDR1 is SGHAT and CDR2 is FQNNGV in the germline V gene. Trimming at V came to 3 bases and at J to 5 bases, leaving 12 bases not matched to a gene. Written as DNA, the CDR3 is TGTGCCAGCAGCTTTGACAGGGTCCCAGGAAGTGAGACCCAGTACTTC. Residues: CASSFDRVPGSETQYF.

The chain has TRBV29-1 and TRBJ2-2, with 7 nucleotides matching TRBD2. After removal of 7 bases from V and 6 bases from J, the junction contained 11 bases not matched to a gene. This CDR3 has 14 residues. Germline CDR1 and CDR2: SQVTM and ANQGSEA. The CDR3 DNA reads as TGCAGCGGGAAGGGGAGGGTTTTCGCCGGGGAGCTGTTTTTT. It codes for CSGKGRVFAGELFF.